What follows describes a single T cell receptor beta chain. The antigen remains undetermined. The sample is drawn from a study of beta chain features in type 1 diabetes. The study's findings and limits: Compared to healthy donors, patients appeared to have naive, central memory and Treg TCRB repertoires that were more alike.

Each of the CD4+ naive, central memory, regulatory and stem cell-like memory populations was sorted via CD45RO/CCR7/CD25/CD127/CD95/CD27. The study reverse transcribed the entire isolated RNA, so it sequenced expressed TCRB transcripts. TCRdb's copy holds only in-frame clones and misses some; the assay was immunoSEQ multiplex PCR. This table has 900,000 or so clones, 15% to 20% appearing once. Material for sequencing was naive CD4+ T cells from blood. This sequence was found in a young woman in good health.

CDR3 bases: TGTGCCACCGCTCGGGTAGACCTGAATCAGCCCCAGCATTTT. Translation: CATARVDLNQPQHF. The chain couples TRBV7-9 to TRBJ1-5; D is undetermined. V was shortened by 10 bases and J by 4 bases, with 17 bases between the two germline ends. The CDR3 is 14 amino acids. In germline, CDR1 is SEHNR, CDR2 FQNEAQ (reference sequence).